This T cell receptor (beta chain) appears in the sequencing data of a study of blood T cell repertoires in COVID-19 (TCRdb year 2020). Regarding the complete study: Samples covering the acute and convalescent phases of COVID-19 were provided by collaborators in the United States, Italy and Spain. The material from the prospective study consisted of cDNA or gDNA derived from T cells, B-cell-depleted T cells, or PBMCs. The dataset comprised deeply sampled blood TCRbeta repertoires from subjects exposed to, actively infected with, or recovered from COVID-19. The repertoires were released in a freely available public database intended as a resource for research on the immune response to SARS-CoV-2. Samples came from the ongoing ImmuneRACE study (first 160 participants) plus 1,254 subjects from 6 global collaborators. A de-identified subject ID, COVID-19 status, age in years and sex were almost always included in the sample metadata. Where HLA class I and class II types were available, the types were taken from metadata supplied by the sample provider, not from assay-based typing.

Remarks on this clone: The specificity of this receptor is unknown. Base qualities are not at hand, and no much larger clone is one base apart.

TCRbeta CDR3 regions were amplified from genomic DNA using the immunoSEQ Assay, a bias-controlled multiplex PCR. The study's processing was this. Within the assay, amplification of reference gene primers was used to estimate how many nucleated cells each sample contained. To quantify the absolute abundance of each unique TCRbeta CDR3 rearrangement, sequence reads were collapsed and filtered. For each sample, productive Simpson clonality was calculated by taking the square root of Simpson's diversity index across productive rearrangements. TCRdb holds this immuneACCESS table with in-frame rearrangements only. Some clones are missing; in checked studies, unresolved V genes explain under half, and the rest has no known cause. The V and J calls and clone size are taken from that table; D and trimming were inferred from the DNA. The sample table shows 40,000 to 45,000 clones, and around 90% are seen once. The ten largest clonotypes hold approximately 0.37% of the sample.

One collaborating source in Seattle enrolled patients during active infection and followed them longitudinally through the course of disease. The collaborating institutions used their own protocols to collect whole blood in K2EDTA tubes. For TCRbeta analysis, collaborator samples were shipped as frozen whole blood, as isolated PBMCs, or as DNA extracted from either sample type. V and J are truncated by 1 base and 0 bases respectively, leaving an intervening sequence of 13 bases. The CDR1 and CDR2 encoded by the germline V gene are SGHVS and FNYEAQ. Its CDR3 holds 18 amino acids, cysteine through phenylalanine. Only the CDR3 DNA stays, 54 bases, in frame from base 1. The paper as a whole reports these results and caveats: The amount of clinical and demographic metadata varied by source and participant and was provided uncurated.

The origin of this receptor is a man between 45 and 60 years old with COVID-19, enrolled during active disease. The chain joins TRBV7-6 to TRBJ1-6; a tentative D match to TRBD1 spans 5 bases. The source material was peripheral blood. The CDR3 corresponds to CASSLEVRGSSYNSPLHF. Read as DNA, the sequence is TGTGCCAGCAGCTTAGAAGTTCGGGGGAGCTCCTATAATTCACCCCTCCACTTT.